This T cell receptor (beta chain) came from a study of cytomegalovirus exposure and HLA in healthy donors. CDR1 and CDR2 from the germline V gene are SGHRS and YFSETQ. The CDR3 is 14 amino acids. The germline V and J ends were trimmed by 1 base and 7 bases, with 15 bases remaining between them. As to this clone: Its antigen is unknown.

Primers for the PCR totalled 60 Vbeta and 13 Jbeta. Libraries were prepared by immunoSEQ multiplex PCR; TCRdb keeps only in-frame clonotypes and omits some of them. The profile shows around 150,000 clones, roughly 9% of them singletons. Study-wide results and limits: Sequencing had likely introduced a cluster of highly shared sequence variants as an artifact. Data from an earlier analysis indicated that most TCR beta V segments were productive either about 87% or about 30% of the time. A later analysis associated 16,951 TCR beta sequences with HLA alleles at a 0.05 false discovery rate. TCR beta chains numbering roughly 150 were designated cytomegalovirus-associated.

Specimen: PBMCs. V gene TRBV5-1 combines with J gene TRBJ2-7; tentatively, D is TRBD2 (5 bases). This clonotype was obtained from a woman between 35 and 50 years old in good health and CMV-seropositive. CDR3 residues: CASSLLGSPGEQYF. CDR3 sequence (DNA): TGCGCCAGCAGCTTGCTCGGATCCCCGGGGGAGCAGTACTTC.